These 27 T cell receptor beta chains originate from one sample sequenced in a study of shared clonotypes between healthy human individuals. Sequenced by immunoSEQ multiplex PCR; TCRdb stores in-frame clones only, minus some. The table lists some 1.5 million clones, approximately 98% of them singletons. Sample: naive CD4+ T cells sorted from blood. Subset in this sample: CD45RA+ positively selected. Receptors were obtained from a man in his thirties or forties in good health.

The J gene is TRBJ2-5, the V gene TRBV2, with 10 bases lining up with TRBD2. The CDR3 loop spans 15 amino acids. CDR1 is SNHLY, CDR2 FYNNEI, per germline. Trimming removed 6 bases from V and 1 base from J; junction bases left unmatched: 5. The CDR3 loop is CASRVAGGVQETQYF. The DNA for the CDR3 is TGTGCCAGCAGGGTAGCGGGAGGAGTCCAAGAGACCCAGTACTTC.

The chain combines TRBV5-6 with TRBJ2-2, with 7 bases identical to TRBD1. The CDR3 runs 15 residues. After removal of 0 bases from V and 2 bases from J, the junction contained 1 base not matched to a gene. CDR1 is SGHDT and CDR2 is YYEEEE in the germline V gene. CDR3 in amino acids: CASSLGDRNTGELFF. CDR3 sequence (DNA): TGTGCCAGCAGCTTGGGGGACAGAAACACCGGGGAGCTGTTTTTT.

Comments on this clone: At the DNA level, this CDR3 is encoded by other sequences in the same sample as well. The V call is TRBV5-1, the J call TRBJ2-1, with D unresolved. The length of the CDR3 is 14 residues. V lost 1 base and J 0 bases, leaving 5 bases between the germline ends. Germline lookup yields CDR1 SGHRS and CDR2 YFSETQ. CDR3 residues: CASSLTSSYNEQFF. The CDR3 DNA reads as TGCGCCAGCAGCTTGACGAGCTCCTACAATGAGCAGTTCTTC.

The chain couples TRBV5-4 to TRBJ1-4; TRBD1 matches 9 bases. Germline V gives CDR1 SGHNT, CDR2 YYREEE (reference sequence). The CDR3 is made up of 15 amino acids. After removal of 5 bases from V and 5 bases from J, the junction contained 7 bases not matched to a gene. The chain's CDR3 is CASRKDRGRNEKLFF. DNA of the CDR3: TGTGCCAGCAGAAAGGACAGGGGAAGGAATGAAAAACTGTTTTTT.

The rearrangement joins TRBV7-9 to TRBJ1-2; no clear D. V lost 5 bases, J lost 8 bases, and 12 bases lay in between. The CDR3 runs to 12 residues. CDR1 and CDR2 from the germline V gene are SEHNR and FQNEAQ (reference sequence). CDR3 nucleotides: TGTGCCAGCAGCCCCCCGGAAGCCGGCTACACCTTC. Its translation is CASSPPEAGYTF.

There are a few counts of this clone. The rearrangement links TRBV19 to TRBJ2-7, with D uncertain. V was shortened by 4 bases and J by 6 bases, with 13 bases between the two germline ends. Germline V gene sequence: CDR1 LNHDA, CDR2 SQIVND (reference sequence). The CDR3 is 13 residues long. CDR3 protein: CASSTPPLSEQYF. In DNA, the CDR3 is TGTGCCAGTAGTACTCCACCTTTGAGCGAGCAGTACTTC.

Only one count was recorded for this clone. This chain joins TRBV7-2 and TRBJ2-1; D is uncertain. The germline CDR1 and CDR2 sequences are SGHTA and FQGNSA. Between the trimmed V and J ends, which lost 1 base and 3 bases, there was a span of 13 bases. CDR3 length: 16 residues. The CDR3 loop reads CASSLGIGGYYNEQFF. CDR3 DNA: TGTGCCAGCAGCTTAGGGATTGGCGGATACTACAATGAGCAGTTCTTC.

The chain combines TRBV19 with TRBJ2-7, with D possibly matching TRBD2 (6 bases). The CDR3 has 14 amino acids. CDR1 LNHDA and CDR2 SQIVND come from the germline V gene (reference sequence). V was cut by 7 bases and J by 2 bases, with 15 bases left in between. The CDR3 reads CASNPSGVPYEQYF. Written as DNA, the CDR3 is TGTGCCAGTAACCCCTCGGGGGTACCCTACGAGCAGTACTTC.

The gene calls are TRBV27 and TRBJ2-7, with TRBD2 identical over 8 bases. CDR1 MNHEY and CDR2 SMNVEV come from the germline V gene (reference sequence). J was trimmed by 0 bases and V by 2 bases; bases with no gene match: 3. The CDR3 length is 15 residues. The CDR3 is CASSLLSGNSYEQYF. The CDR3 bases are TGTGCCAGCAGTTTACTTAGCGGGAACTCCTACGAGCAGTACTTC.

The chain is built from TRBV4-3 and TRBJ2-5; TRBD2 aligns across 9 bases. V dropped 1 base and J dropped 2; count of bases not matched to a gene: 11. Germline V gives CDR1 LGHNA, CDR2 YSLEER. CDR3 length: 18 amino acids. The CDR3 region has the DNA TGCGCCAGCAGCCAAGGTTTTAGCGGGAGTCTTGGTCAAGAGACCCAGTACTTC. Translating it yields CASSQGFSGSLGQETQYF.

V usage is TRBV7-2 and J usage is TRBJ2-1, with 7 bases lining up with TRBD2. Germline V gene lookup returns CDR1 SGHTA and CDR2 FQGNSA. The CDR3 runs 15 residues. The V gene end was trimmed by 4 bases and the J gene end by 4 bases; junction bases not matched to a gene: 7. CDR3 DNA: TGTGCCAGCAGCTCCTCGGCTAGCGGATACAATGAGCAGTTCTTC. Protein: CASSSSASGYNEQFF.

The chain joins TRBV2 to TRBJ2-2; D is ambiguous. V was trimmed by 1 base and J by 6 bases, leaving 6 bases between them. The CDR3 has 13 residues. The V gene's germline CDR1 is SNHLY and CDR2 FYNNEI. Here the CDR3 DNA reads TGTGCCAGCAGTGAAGATAGGCCCGGGGAGCTGTTTTTT. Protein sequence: CASSEDRPGELFF. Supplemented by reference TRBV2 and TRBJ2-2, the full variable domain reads EPEVTQTPSHQVTQMGQEVILRCVPISNHLYFYWYRQILGQKVEFLVSFYNNEISEKSEIFDDQFSVERPDGSNFTLKIRSTKLEDSAMYFCASSEDRPGELFFGEGSRLTVL.

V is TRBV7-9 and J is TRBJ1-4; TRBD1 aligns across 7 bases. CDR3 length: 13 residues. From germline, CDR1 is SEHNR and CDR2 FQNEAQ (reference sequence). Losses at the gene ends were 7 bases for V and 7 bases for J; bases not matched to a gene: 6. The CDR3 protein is CASTTRTGEKLFF. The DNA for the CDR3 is TGTGCCAGCACCACGAGGACAGGTGAAAAACTGTTTTTT.

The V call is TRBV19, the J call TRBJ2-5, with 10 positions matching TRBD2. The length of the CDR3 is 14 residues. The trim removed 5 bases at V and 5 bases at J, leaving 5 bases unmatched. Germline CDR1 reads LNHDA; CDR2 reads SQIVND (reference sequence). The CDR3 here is CASSSVAGGETQYF. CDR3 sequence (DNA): TGTGCCAGTAGTTCAGTAGCGGGAGGTGAGACCCAGTACTTC. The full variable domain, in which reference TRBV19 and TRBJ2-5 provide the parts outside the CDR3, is DGGITQSPKYLFRKEGQNVTLSCEQNLNHDAMYWYRQDPGQGLRLIYYSQIVNDFQKGDIAEGYSVSREKKESFPLTVTSAQKNPTAFYLCASSSVAGGETQYFGPGTRLLVL.

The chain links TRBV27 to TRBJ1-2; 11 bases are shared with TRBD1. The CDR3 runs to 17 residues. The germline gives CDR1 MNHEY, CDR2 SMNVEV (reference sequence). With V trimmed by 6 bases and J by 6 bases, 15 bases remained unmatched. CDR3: CASSQSFDPGQGDGYTF. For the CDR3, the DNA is TGTGCCAGCAGCCAATCGTTTGATCCGGGACAGGGGGATGGCTACACCTTC.

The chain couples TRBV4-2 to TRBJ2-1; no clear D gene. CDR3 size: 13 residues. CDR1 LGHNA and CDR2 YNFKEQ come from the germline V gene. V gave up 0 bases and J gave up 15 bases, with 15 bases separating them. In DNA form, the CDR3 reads TGTGCCAGCAGCCAAGATATTACCACCCTAGGGTTCTTC. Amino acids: CASSQDITTLGFF.

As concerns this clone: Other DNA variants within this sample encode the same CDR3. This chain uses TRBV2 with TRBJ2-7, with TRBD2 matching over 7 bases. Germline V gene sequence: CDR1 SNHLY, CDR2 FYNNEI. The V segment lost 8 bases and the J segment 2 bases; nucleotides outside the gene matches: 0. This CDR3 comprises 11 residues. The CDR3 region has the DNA TGTGCCAGCCGGGGGGCCTACGAGCAGTACTTC. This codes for CASRGAYEQYF. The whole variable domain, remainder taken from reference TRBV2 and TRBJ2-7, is EPEVTQTPSHQVTQMGQEVILRCVPISNHLYFYWYRQILGQKVEFLVSFYNNEISEKSEIFDDQFSVERPDGSNFTLKIRSTKLEDSAMYFCASRGAYEQYFGPGTRLTVT.

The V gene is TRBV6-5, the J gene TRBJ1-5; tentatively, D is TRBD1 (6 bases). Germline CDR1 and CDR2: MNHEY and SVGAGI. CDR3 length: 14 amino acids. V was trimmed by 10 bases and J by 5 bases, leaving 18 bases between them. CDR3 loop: CAIQGKTPDQPQHF. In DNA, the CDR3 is TGTGCCATTCAGGGGAAAACTCCGGATCAGCCCCAGCATTTT.

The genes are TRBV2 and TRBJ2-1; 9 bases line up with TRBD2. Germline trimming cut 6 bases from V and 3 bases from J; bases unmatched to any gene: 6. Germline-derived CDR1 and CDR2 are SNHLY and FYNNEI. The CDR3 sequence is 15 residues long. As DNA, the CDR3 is TGTGCCAGCAGCGATAGCGGGGGAAACTACAATGAGCAGTTCTTC. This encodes CASSDSGGNYNEQFF.

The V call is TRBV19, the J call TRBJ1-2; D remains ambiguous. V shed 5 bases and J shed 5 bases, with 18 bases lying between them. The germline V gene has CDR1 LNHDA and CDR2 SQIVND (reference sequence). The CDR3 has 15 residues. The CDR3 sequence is CASSPTGQRGYGYTF. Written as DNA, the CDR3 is TGTGCCAGTAGTCCCACGGGCCAGCGAGGATATGGCTACACCTTC.

The CDR3 region is CASRTASGRWEQYF. The CDR3 DNA reads as TGTGCCAGCAGGACCGCCAGCGGGAGGTGGGAGCAGTACTTC. V and J are TRBV6-4 and TRBJ2-7; 9 bases line up with TRBD2. The CDR3 totals 14 residues. V shed 6 bases, J shed 7 bases, and the junction held 10 bases outside the gene matches. Germline values: CDR1 MRHNA, CDR2 SNTAGT.

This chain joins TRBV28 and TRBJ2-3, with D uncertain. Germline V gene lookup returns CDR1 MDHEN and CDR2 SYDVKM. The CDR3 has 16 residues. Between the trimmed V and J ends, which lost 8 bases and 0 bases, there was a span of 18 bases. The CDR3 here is CASCPLYADSTDTQYF. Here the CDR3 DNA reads TGTGCCAGCTGCCCTCTTTATGCGGATAGCACAGATACGCAGTATTTT.

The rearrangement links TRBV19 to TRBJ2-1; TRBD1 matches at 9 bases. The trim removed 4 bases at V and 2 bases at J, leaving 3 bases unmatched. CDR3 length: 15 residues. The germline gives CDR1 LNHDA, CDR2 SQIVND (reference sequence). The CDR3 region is CASSTYRGPYNEQFF. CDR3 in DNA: TGTGCCAGTAGTACTTACAGGGGGCCCTACAATGAGCAGTTCTTC.

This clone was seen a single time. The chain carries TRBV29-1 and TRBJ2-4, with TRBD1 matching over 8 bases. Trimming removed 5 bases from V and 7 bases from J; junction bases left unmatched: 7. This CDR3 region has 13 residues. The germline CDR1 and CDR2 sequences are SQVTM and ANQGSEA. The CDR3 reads CSVYDRGNNIQYF. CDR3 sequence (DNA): TGCAGCGTTTATGACAGGGGAAATAACATTCAGTACTTC.

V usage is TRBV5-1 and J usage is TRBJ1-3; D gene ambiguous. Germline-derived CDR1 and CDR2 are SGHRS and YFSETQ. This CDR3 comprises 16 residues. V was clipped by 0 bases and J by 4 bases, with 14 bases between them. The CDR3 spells CASSLELPNTGNTIYF. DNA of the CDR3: TGCGCCAGCAGCTTGGAACTTCCAAATACCGGAAACACCATATATTTT.

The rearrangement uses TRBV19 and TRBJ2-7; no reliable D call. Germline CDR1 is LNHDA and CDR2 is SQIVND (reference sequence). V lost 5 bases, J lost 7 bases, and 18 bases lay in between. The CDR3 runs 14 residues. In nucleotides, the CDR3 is TGTGCCAGTAGTCCGACACCACTACCTTTAGAGCAGTACTTC. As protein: CASSPTPLPLEQYF.

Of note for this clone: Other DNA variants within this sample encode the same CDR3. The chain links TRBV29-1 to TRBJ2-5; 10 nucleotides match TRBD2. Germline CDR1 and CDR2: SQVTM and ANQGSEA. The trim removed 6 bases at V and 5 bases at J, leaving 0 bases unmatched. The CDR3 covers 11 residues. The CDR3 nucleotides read TGCAGCGTACTAGCGGGGGAGACCCAGTACTTC. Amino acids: CSVLAGETQYF.